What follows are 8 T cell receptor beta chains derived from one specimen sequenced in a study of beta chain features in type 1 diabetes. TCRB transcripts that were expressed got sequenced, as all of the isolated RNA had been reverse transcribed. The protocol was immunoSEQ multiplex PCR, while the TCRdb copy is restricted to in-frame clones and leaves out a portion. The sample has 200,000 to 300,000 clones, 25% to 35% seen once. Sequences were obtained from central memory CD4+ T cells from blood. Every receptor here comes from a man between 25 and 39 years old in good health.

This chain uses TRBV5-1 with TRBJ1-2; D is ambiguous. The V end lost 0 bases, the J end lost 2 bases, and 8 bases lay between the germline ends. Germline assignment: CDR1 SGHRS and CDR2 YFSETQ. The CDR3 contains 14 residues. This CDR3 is CASSLVDGNYGYTF. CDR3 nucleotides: TGCGCCAGCAGCTTGGTAGACGGCAACTATGGCTACACCTTC.

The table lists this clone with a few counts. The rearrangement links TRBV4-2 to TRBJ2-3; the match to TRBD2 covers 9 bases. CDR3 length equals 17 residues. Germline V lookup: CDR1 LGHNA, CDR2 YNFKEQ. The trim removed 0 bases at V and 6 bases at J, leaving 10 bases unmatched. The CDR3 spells CASSQEPQTSGLDTQYF. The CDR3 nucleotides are TGTGCCAGCAGCCAAGAACCCCAGACTAGCGGCCTCGATACGCAGTATTTT.

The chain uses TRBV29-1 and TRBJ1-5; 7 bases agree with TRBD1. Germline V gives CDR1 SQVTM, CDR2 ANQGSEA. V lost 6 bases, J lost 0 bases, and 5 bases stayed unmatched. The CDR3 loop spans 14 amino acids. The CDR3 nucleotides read TGCAGCGTCGCGGACAGGTATAGCAATCAGCCCCAGCATTTT. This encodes CSVADRYSNQPQHF.

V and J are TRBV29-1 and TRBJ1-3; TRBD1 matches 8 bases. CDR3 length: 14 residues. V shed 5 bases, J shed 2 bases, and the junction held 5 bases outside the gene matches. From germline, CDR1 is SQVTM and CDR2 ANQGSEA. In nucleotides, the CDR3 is TGCAGCGTTACGGACAGGGCTACTGGAAACACCATATATTTT. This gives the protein CSVTDRATGNTIYF.

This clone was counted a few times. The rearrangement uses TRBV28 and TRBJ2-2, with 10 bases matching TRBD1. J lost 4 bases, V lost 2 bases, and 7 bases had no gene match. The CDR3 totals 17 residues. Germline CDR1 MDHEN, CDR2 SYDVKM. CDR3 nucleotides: TGTGCCAGCAGTTTACTCACCGGGACAGGGGTCACCGGGGAGCTGTTTTTT. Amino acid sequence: CASSLLTGTGVTGELFF.

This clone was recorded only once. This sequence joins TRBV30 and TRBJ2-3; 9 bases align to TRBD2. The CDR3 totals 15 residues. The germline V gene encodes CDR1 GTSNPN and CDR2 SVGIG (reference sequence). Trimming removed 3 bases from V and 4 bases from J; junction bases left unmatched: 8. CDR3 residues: CAWSPKRGDADTQYF. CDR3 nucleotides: TGTGCCTGGAGCCCAAAGCGGGGGGACGCAGATACGCAGTATTTT.

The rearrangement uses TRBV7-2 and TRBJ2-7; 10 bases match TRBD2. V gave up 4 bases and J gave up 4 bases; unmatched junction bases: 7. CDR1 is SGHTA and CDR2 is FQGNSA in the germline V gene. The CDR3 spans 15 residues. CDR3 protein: CASSSSSGGEYEQYF. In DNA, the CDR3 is TGTGCCAGCAGCTCCTCTAGCGGGGGCGAGTACGAGCAGTACTTC.

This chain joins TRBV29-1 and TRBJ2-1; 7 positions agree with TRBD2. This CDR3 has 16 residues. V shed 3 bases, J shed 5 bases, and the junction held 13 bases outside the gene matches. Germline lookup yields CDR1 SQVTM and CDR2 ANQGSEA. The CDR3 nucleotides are TGCAGCGTTGAGGGGCGTGCGGCTAGCGGCCACAATGAGCAGTTCTTC. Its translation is CSVEGRAASGHNEQFF.